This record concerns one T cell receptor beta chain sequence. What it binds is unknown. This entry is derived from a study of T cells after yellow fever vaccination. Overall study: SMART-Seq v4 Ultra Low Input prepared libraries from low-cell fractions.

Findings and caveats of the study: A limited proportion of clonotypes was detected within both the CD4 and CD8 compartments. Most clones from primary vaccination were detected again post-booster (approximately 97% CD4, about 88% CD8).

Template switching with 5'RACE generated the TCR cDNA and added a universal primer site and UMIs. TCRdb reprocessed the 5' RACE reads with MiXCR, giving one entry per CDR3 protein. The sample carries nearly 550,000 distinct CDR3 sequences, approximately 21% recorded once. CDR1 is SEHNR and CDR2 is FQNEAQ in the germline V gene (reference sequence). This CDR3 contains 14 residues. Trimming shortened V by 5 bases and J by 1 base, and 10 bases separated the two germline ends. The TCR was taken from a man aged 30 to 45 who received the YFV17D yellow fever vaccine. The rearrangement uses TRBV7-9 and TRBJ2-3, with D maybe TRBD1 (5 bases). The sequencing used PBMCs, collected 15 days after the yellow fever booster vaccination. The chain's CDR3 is CASSPGMGTDTQYF. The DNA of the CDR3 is TGTGCCAGCAGCCCAGGGATGGGCACAGATACGCAGTATTTT.